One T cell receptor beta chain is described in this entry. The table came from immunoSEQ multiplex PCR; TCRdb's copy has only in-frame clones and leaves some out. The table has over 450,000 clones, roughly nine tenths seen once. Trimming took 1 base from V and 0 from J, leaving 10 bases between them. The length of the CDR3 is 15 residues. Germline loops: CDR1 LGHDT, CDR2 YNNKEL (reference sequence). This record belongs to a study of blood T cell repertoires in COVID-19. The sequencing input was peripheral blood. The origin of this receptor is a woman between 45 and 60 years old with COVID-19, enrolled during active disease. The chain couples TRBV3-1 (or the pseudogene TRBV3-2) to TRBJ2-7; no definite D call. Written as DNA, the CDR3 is TGTGCCAGCAGCCAAGCGGATGGCGGCTCCTACGAGCAGTACTTC. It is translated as CASSQADGGSYEQYF.